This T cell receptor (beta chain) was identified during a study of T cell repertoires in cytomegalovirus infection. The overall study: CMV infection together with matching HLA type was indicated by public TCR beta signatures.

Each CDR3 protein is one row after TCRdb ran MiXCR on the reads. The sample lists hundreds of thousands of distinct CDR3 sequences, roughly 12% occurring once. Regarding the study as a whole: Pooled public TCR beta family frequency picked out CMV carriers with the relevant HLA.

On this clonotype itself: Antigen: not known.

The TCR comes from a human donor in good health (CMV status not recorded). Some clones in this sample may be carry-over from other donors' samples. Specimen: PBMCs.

This chain's CDR3 is CASSVALGTGGKNTIYF. The CDR3 DNA follows: TGTGCCAGCAGCGTAGCCTTAGGGACAGGGGGCAAAAACACCATATATTTT. The genes are TRBV9 and TRBJ1-3; TRBD1 agrees at 12 bases. The V gene end was trimmed by 0 bases and the J gene end by 6 bases; junction bases not matched to a gene: 7. This CDR3 contains 17 residues. In germline, CDR1 is SGDLS, CDR2 YYNGEE.